This TCR beta chain was obtained from a study of response to subunit inactivated influenza vaccine. A remark on this clonotype: Its antigen remains unknown.

Study-wide findings and caveats: Authors suggested that a seasonal influenza vaccination recruits few new T cells each time.

In germline, CDR1 is LNHDA, CDR2 SQIVND (reference sequence). This CDR3 is built from 15 residues. V was pared by 6 bases and J by 3 bases, with 18 bases between. TCRdb used MiXCR to reprocess the RT-PCR reads, holding one entry per CDR3 protein. The sample contains under 200,000 distinct CDR3 sequences, roughly a tenth of which appear only once. The sequence was obtained from a man in his fifties or sixties who received an inactivated influenza vaccine. The specimen was CD8+ T cells sorted from PBMCs, collected roughly 24 months after vaccination. The chain uses TRBV19 and TRBJ2-7, with D perhaps TRBD2 (6 bases). The CDR3 sequence: CASSHGRGTGYEQYF. The CDR3 DNA sequence: TGTGCCAGTAGCCATGGACGCGGGACGGGCTACGAGCAGTACTTC.